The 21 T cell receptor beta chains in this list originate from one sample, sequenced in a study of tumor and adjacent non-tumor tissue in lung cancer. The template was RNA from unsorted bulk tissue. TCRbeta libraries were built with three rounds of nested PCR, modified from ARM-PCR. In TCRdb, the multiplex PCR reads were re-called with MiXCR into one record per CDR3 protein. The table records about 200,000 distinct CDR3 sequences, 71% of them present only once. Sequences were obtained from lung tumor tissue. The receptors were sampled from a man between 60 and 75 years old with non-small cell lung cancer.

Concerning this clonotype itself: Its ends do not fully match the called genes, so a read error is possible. DNA for the CDR3: TGTGCCAGCAGCCAACCTCTAGCGGGGCGCACAGATACGCAGAATTTT. Protein: CASSQPLAGRTDTQNF. The chain recombines TRBV7-9 with TRBJ2-3; 9 nucleotides line up with TRBD2. Germline V CDR1 and CDR2: SEHNR, FQNEAQ (reference sequence). The length of the CDR3 is 16 residues.

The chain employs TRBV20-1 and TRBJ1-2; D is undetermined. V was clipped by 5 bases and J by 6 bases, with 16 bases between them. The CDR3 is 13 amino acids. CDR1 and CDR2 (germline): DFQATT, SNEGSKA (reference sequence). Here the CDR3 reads CSAPSHGLDGYTF. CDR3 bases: TGCAGTGCTCCCTCCCATGGTTTGGATGGCTACACCTTC.

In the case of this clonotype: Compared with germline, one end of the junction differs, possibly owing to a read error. CDR3 in amino acids: CTSSERAPGTIYF. CDR3 bases: TGTACCAGCAGTGAACGTGCACCGGGCACCATATATTTT. The chain carries TRBV6-1 and TRBJ1-3; D gene unclear. Germline V gene sequence: CDR1 MNHNS, CDR2 SASEGT. CDR3 size: 13 residues.

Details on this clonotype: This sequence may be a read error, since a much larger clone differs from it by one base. The CDR3 DNA is TGCAGCATTGAAATGGGGGCAGGGGGGTACGAGCAGTACTTC. Translated, it gives CSIEMGAGGYEQYF. The V gene is TRBV29-1, the J gene TRBJ2-7; D may be TRBD1 (7 bases). This CDR3 contains 14 residues. Looked up from germline, CDR1 is SQVTM and CDR2 is ANQGSEA.

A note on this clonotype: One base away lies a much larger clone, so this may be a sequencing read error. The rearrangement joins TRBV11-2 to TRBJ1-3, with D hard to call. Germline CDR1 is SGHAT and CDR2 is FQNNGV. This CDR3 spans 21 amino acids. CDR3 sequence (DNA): TGTGCCGGCAGCTTGTCCCACGTGGTCGTTTTCCCGGTCTCCCCTGGAAACACCATATATTTT. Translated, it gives CAGSLSHVVVFPVSPGNTIYF.

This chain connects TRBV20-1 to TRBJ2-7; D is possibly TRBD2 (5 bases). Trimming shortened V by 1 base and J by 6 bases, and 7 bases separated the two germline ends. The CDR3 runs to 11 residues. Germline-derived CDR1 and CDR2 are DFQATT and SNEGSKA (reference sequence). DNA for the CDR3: TGCAGTGCTAGAGTTGAGGGCGAGCAGTACTTC. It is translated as CSARVEGEQYF.

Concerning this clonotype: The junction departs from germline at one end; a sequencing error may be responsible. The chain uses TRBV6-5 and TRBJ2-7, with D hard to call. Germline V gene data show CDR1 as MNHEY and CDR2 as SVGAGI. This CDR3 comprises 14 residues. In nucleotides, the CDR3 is TGTGCCAGCAGTTACTCGACTCGTTTCTACGAGCTGTACTTC. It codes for CASSYSTRFYELYF.

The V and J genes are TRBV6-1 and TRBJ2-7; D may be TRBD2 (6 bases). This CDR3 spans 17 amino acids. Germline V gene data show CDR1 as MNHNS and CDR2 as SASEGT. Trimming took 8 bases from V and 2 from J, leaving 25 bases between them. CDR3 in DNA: TGTGCCAGCGGCCAACCAAGGTCCCGACTAGGTGCCTACGAGCAGTACTTC. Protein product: CASGQPRSRLGAYEQYF.

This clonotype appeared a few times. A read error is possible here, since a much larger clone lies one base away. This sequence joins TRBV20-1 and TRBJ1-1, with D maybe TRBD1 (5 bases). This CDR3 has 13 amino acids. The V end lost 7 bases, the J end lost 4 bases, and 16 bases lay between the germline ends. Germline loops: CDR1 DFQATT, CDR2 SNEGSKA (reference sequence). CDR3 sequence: CSVVQVPSTEAFF. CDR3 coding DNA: TGCAGTGTGGTACAGGTCCCCAGCACTGAAGCTTTCTTT.

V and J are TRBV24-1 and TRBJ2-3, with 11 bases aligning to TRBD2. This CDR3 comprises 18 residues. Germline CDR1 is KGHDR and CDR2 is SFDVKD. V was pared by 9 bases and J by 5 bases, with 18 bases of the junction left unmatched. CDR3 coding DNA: TGTGCCACCGGGAAACTATGGACTAGCGGGTCGGGGGGAGATACGCAGTATTTT. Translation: CATGKLWTSGSGGDTQYF.

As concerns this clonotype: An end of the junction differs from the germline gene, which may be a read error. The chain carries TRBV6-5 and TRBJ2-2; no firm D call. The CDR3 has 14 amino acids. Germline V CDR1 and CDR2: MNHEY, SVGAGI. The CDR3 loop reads CVSSYSGRREELFF. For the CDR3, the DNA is TGTGTCAGCAGTTACTCAGGCCGACGAGAGGAGCTGTTTTTT.

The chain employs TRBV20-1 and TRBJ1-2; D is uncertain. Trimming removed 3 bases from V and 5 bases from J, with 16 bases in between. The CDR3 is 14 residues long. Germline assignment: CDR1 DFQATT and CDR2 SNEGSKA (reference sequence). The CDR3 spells CSASPFGKGYGYTF. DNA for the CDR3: TGCAGTGCTAGTCCTTTTGGGAAGGGATATGGCTACACCTTC.

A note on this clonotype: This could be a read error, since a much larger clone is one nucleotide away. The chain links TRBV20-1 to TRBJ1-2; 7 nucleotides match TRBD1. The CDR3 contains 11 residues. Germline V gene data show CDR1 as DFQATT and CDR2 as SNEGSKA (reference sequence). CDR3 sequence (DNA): TGCAGTGCGGCCGTGCGGGGACAGCAAAAATTC. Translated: CSAAVRGQQKF.

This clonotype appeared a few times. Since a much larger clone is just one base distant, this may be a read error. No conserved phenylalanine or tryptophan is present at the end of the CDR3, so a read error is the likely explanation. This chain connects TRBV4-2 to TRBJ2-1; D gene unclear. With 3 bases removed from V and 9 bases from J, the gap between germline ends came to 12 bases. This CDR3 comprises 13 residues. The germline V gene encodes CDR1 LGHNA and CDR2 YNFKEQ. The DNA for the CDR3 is TGTGCCAGCAGCCATGAAATGGTTCGTGAGCAGTTCCTC. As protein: CASSHEMVREQFL.

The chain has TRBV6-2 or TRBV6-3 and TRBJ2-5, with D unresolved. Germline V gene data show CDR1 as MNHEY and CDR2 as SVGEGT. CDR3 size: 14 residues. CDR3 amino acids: CVSSYSLDGKTQYF. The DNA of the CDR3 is TGTGTCAGTAGTTACTCGCTTGACGGAAAGACCCAGTACTTC.

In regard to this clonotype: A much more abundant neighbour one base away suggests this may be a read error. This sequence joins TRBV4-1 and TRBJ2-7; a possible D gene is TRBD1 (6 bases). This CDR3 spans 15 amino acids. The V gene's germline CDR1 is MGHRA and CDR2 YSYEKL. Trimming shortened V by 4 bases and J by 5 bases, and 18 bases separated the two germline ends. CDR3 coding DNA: TGCGCCAGCAGCCTAGACAGGACACCGGTCCACGAGCAGTACTTC. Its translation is CASSLDRTPVHEQYF.

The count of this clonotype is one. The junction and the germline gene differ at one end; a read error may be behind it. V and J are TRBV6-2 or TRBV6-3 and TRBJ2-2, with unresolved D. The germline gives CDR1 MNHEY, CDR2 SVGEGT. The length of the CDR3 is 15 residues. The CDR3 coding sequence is TGTGCCAGCAGTCACTCGGCTAATTACACCGGGGAGCTGTTTTTT. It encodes CASSHSANYTGELFF.

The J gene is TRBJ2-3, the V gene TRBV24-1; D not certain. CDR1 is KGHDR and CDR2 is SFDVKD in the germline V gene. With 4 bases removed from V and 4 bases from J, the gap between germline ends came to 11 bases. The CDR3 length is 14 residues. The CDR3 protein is CATSETRVADTQYF. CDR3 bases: TGTGCCACCAGTGAAACAAGGGTCGCAGATACGCAGTATTTT.

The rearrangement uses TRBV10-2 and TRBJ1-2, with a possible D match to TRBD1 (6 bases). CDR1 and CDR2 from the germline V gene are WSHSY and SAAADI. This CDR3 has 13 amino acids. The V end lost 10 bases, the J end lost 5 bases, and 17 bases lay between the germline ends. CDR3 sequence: CANRRNREYGYTF. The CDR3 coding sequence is TGCGCCAACAGGCGTAACAGGGAGTATGGCTACACCTTC.

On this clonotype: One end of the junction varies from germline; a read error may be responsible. The CDR3: CVSSPTSEGATGANVLSF. In DNA, the CDR3 is TGTGTCAGCAGTCCAACTAGCGAGGGAGCCACTGGGGCCAACGTCCTGAGTTTC. The genes are TRBV11-2 and TRBJ2-6, with 7 bases lining up with TRBD2. Germline-derived CDR1 and CDR2 are SGHAT and FQNNGV. The CDR3 loop spans 18 amino acids.

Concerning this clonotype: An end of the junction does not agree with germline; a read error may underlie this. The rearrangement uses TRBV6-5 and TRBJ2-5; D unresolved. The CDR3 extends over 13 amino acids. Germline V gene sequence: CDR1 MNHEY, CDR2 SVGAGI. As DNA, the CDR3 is TGTGCCAGCAGTGGGCTCTCCCAAGACACCCAGTACTTC. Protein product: CASSGLSQDTQYF.